This TCR beta chain was recovered during a study of early T cells in non-severe SARS-CoV-2 infection. Points from the study as a whole: Sequences matched to VDJdb favored anti-spike CD8 responses, while private and CD4 specificities were missed.

In this sample, this clonotype turned up many times. Its specificity is not known. Between the trimmed V and J ends, which lost 4 bases and 0 bases, there was a span of 10 bases. Germline V lookup: CDR1 SGHRS, CDR2 YFSETQ. The CDR3 totals 14 residues. Unique molecular identifiers (one per individual cDNA molecule) were attached. In TCRdb, the 5' RACE reads were re-called with MiXCR into one record per CDR3 protein. The sample carries under 30,000 distinct CDR3 sequences, less than 7% recorded once. This TCR came from an adult who was a healthcare worker with PCR-confirmed SARS-CoV-2 infection or an uninfected control (not recorded which). The chain couples TRBV5-1 to TRBJ1-1; D is perhaps TRBD1 (6 bases). Sequencing used whole blood. The CDR3 DNA reads TGCGCCAGCAGCCCGGACAGCCTGAACACTGAAGCTTTCTTT. As protein: CASSPDSLNTEAFF.